The clone carrying this TCR beta chain was observed at least ten times. Researchers took approximately 5.4 milliliters of peripheral blood at each of two time points. TCR beta CDR3 was amplified from genomic DNA by two-round multiplex PCR. For every TRBV and TRBJ gene, a specific primer was used in first-round PCR. MiXCR, run by TCRdb on the multiplex PCR reads, gives a single entry per CDR3 protein. The table records around 25,000 distinct CDR3 sequences, roughly 34% of them present only once. The data were taken from a study of prognosis after radiotherapy for stage I lung cancer. This CDR3 has 18 residues. V lost 0 bases and J 5 bases, leaving 21 bases between the germline ends. CDR1 and CDR2 from the germline V gene are SGDLS and YYNGEE.

The clonotype originates from a donor over 45 with non-small cell lung cancer. Sequenced here: PBMCs, sampled before or after stereotactic body radiation therapy (not recorded which). The chain links TRBV9 to TRBJ2-1, with D perhaps TRBD1 or TRBD2 (6 bases each). The CDR3 nucleotides read TGTGCCAGCAGCGTAGCCGGGGGCTTAACCAGCGGTGACAATGAGCAGTTCTTC. As protein: CASSVAGGLTSGDNEQFF.